These T cell receptor beta chains were read from a single sample in a study of cytomegalovirus exposure and HLA in healthy donors. Sequencing was performed with immunoSEQ multiplex PCR; in TCRdb, only in-frame clones are kept and a portion is missing. The sample records around 150,000 clones, over 60% being singletons. Sequencing was performed on PBMCs. The receptors stem from a man aged 35 to 55 in good health and CMV-seronegative. The CDR3 runs from the conserved cysteine through the conserved F or W. The D gene is left open where the match is weak. The size field is filled for only some rows; it gives once, few, many or a size class.

>TRBD2|TRBV6-1|TRBJ2-3|.
CASGRTSGNTQYF
TGTGCCAGCGGTCGGACTAGCGGGAATACGCAGTATTTT
>.|TRBV6-5|TRBJ2-1|.
CASSLRSYNEQFF
TGTGCCAGCAGCTTACGCAGCTACAATGAGCAGTTCTTC
>.|TRBV6-5|TRBJ2-7|.
CASTKPGFPYEQYF
TGTGCCAGCACCAAGCCGGGGTTCCCCTACGAGCAGTACTTC
>.|TRBV6-1|TRBJ1-2|.
CASSEALRGANYGYTF
TGTGCCAGCAGTGAAGCGCTTAGAGGAGCTAACTATGGCTACACCTTC
>TRBD2|TRBV6-4|TRBJ2-3|few
CASSESAGGTDTQYF
TGTGCCAGCAGTGAATCGGCGGGGGGCACAGATACGCAGTATTTT
>.|TRBV4-1|TRBJ2-7|few
CASSQERAGFRIREQYF
TGCGCCAGCAGCCAAGAGAGGGCAGGTTTTAGGATACGGGAGCAGTACTTC
>.|TRBV19|TRBJ2-7|.
CASSAGQSFWEQYF
TGTGCCAGTAGTGCGGGACAGTCCTTCTGGGAGCAGTACTTC
>TRBD1|TRBV19|TRBJ1-1|.
CASTPGRQGWTFMNTEAFF
TGTGCCAGTACCCCCGGCCGACAGGGGTGGACTTTTATGAACACTGAAGCTTTCTTT
>.|TRBV5-1|TRBJ1-2|.
CASSLALGHGYTF
TGCGCCAGCAGCTTGGCCCTTGGGCATGGCTACACCTTC
>TRBD1|TRBV29-1|TRBJ2-2|.
CSAKQGYSPGELFF
TGCAGCGCAAAACAGGGGTACTCTCCCGGGGAGCTGTTTTTT
>.|TRBV29-1|TRBJ2-1|.
CSPWTGNNEQFF
TGCAGCCCCTGGACGGGGAACAATGAGCAGTTCTTC
>.|TRBV27|TRBJ2-3|few
CASSLGPFLREYTDTQYF
TGTGCCAGCAGTTTAGGCCCCTTTTTGCGGGAATACACAGATACGCAGTATTTT
>.|TRBV6-6|TRBJ2-7|.
CASSLGAPSLEWQYF
TGTGCCAGCAGTCTGGGGGCCCCCTCCTTGGAGTGGCAGTACTTC
>.|TRBV5-1|TRBJ1-6|once
CASQTHRADNSPLHF
TGCGCCAGTCAAACTCACAGGGCCGATAATTCACCCCTCCACTTT
>TRBD1|TRBV5-6|TRBJ1-2|.
CASSFVWDRVYGYTF
TGTGCCAGCAGCTTTGTTTGGGACAGGGTCTATGGCTACACCTTC
>TRBD1|TRBV19|TRBJ1-4|.
CASSVTGAPNEKLFF
TGTGCCAGTAGTGTTACAGGGGCCCCTAATGAAAAACTGTTTTTT
>TRBD1|TRBV7-6|TRBJ2-7|.
CASSLEGQANCEQYF
TGTGCCAGCAGCTTAGAGGGACAGGCTAATTGCGAGCAGTACTTC
>.|TRBV4-1|TRBJ1-5|few
CASSQKQGNQPQNF
TGCGCCAGCAGCCAAAAACAGGGCAATCAGCCCCAGAATTTT
>.|TRBV7-9|TRBJ2-5|.
CASSVGVEGTQYF
TGTGCCAGCAGCGTTGGGGTCGAGGGGACCCAGTACTTC
>.|TRBV9|TRBJ2-7|.
CASSVVFSGEQYF
TGTGCCAGCAGCGTAGTGTTCTCGGGGGAGCAGTACTTC
>TRBD1|TRBV2|TRBJ2-7|.
CASSGGGANSEQYF
TGTGCCAGCAGTGGAGGGGGCGCGAATAGCGAGCAGTACTTC
>.|TRBV30|TRBJ1-6|.
CAWSVLGQQNSPLHF
TGTGCCTGGAGTGTACTCGGACAGCAAAATTCACCCCTCCACTTT
>TRBD1|TRBV7-8|TRBJ2-7|few
CASSFPGTGEYF
TGTGCCAGCAGCTTCCCCGGGACAGGGGAGTACTTC
>TRBD1|TRBV27|TRBJ2-7|.
CASSPQNRGYHEQYF
TGTGCCAGCAGTCCACAAAACAGGGGTTACCACGAGCAGTACTTC
>.|TRBV6-5|TRBJ2-7|.
CASQTGHPSSYEQYF
TGTGCCAGCCAGACAGGCCACCCCAGCTCCTACGAGCAGTACTTC
>.|TRBV4-1|TRBJ1-2|.
CASSQVGRTKSLGYTF
TGCGCCAGCAGCCAAGTTGGTAGGACTAAGAGCTTGGGCTACACCTTC
>.|TRBV9|TRBJ2-7|.
CASSATGHHSYEQYF
TGTGCCAGCAGCGCGACAGGCCACCACTCCTACGAGCAGTACTTC
>TRBD1|TRBV28|TRBJ2-7|.
CASRTAGTGNSGEQYF
TGTGCCAGCAGGACAGCCGGGACAGGGAATTCAGGCGAGCAGTACTTC
>.|TRBV6-5|TRBJ1-5|once
CASSYSAVSNQPQHF
TGTGCCAGCAGTTACTCAGCGGTGAGCAATCAGCCCCAGCATTTT
>TRBD2|TRBV2|TRBJ2-7|.
CASSGGGRTSGAEQYF
TGTGCCAGCAGCGGGGGGGGGAGGACTAGCGGGGCGGAGCAGTACTTC
>.|TRBV25-1|TRBJ2-3|few
CASSDRTSSTDTQYF
TGTGCCAGCAGTGACAGAACCTCGAGCACAGATACGCAGTATTTT
>.|TRBV6-5|TRBJ1-1|.
CASSYGERTEAFF
TGTGCCAGCAGTTACGGGGAGAGGACTGAAGCTTTCTTT
>.|TRBV4-1|TRBJ1-2|.
CASSQPGVGYGYTF
TGCGCCAGCAGCCAACCCGGGGTTGGCTATGGCTACACCTTC
>.|TRBV5-4|TRBJ1-2|.
CASSLAGTRGYTF
TGTGCCAGCAGCTTGGCGGGGACTCGGGGCTACACCTTC
>.|TRBV6-5|TRBJ1-2|.
CASRDRRNYGYTF
TGTGCCAGCAGGGACAGACGGAACTATGGCTACACCTTC
>.|TRBV4-1|TRBJ2-7|.
CASSPRVAYEQYF
TGCGCCAGCAGCCCCCGGGTTGCCTACGAGCAGTACTTC
>.|TRBV20-1|TRBJ1-1|few
CSVQKSLETFF
TGCAGTGTACAGAAAAGTCTTGAAACTTTCTTT
>TRBD2|TRBV4-1|TRBJ2-1|.
CASSQEPHRGGAYNEQFF
TGCGCCAGCAGCCAAGAGCCCCACCGCGGGGGGGCCTACAATGAGCAGTTCTTC
>.|TRBV6-1|TRBJ1-5|.
CASSVRGPVDQPQHF
TGTGCCAGCAGTGTGCGGGGTCCCGTGGATCAGCCCCAGCATTTT
>.|TRBV25-1|TRBJ2-5|.
CASSEFRARGETQYF
TGTGCCAGCAGTGAATTTAGGGCAAGGGGAGAGACCCAGTACTTC
>.|TRBV6-4|TRBJ2-7|.
CASSPQVSSYEQYF
TGTGCCAGCTCCCCCCAGGTATCCTCCTACGAGCAGTACTTC
>.|TRBV5-1|TRBJ2-6|.
CASSLVSSGSGANVLTF
TGCGCCAGCAGCTTGGTGAGTTCCGGCTCTGGGGCCAACGTCCTGACTTTC
>.|TRBV30|TRBJ1-6|.
CAWVGRDNSPLHF
TGTGCCTGGGTTGGCAGGGATAATTCACCCCTCCACTTT
>.|TRBV27|TRBJ2-3|.
CASSLSSGRGYTDTQYF
TGTGCCAGCAGTCTCAGCTCCGGTAGGGGATACACAGATACGCAGTATTTT
>TRBD1|TRBV9|TRBJ1-3|once
CASSPRQGRRVGNTIYF
TGTGCCAGCAGCCCTCGACAGGGGAGGCGTGTTGGAAACACCATATATTTT
>TRBD1|TRBV27|TRBJ1-2|few
CASSLTGTGYHGYTF
TGTGCCAGCAGTTTAACCGGGACAGGTTATCATGGCTACACCTTC
>TRBD1|TRBV4-1|TRBJ1-1|few
CASRQQGMDSTEAFF
TGCGCCAGCAGGCAACAGGGGATGGATAGCACTGAAGCTTTCTTT
>.|TRBV11-2|TRBJ2-2|.
CASRAPARGNTGELFF
TGTGCCAGCCGCGCGCCGGCCCGGGGGAACACCGGGGAGCTGTTTTTT
>TRBD2|TRBV7-6|TRBJ2-5|.
CASSWTSGRGGETQYF
TGTGCCAGCAGCTGGACTAGCGGGAGAGGGGGGGAGACCCAGTACTTC
>TRBD2|TRBV27|TRBJ2-7|.
CASSLRLAASYEQYF
TGTGCCAGCAGTTTACGACTAGCGGCCTCCTACGAGCAGTACTTC
>.|TRBV7-2|TRBJ2-1|.
CASSINPIQFF
TGTGCCAGCAGCATCAACCCTATTCAGTTCTTC